Listed below are T cell receptor beta chains from one sample, sequenced in a study of T-cell reconstitution after alpha-beta-depleted transplantation in children. Via MiXCR, TCRdb re-called the PCR reads, giving one row per CDR3 protein. The data show 800,000 to 1,000,000 distinct CDR3 sequences, under 30% seen once. The sample consisted of PBMCs, mostly from graft donor cells, taken 360 days after TCRalphabeta/CD19-depleted stem cell transplant. These receptors all come from a boy younger than two who had a stem cell transplant for SCID, so the T cells may come from the graft donor. The CDR3 runs from the conserved cysteine through the conserved F or W. The D gene is left open where the match is weak. Clone size is shown for a subset of rows, as once, few, many or a class of expanded clone.

abundance: .
d_gene: TRBD1
j_gene: TRBJ1-5
v_gene: TRBV20-1
CDR3aa: CSAAWTGGNQPQHF
CDR3nt: TGCAGTGCTGCCTGGACAGGGGGGAATCAGCCCCAGCATTTT

abundance: .
d_gene: .
j_gene: TRBJ1-2
v_gene: TRBV13
CDR3aa: CASSPPRARWRSYGYTF
CDR3nt: TGTGCCAGCAGCCCCCCGAGAGCCCGTTGGCGGTCCTATGGCTACACCTTC

abundance: .
d_gene: .
j_gene: TRBJ2-7
v_gene: TRBV20-1
CDR3aa: CSAGRGPYEQYF
CDR3nt: TGCAGTGCGGGCAGGGGTCCCTACGAGCAGTACTTC

abundance: .
d_gene: TRBD1
j_gene: TRBJ2-5
v_gene: TRBV5-1
CDR3aa: CASETGTGGPLRETQYF
CDR3nt: TGCGCCAGCGAGACCGGGACAGGGGGTCCTTTGCGAGAGACCCAGTACTTC

abundance: few
d_gene: .
j_gene: TRBJ2-7
v_gene: TRBV7-6
CDR3aa: CASSIDRTYEQYF
CDR3nt: TGTGCCAGCAGTATAGACAGGACCTACGAGCAGTACTTC

abundance: .
d_gene: .
j_gene: TRBJ1-6
v_gene: TRBV7-2
CDR3aa: CASSLQRYNSPLHF
CDR3nt: TGTGCCAGCAGCTTACAAAGATATAATTCACCCCTCCACTTT

abundance: .
d_gene: .
j_gene: TRBJ1-6
v_gene: TRBV5-1
CDR3aa: CASSFSTGSTFSPLHF
CDR3nt: TGCGCCAGCAGCTTTAGTACCGGGTCCACCTTTTCACCCCTCCACTTT

abundance: .
d_gene: TRBD1
j_gene: TRBJ2-7
v_gene: TRBV2
CDR3aa: CASSDQQGQEFYEQYF
CDR3nt: TGTGCCAGCAGTGATCAACAGGGACAGGAATTCTACGAGCAGTACTTC

abundance: few
d_gene: TRBD2
j_gene: TRBJ2-1
v_gene: TRBV12-3/TRBV12-4
CDR3aa: CASSPRGGRVHEQFF
CDR3nt: TGTGCCAGCAGTCCTCGGGGGGGCCGGGTGCATGAGCAGTTCTTC

abundance: .
d_gene: .
j_gene: TRBJ2-1
v_gene: TRBV12-3/TRBV12-4
CDR3aa: CASRTSNEQFF
CDR3nt: TGTGCCAGCAGGACCAGCAATGAGCAGTTCTTC

abundance: few
d_gene: TRBD1
j_gene: TRBJ2-7
v_gene: TRBV7-9
CDR3aa: CASSTLRGLIYEQYF
CDR3nt: TGTGCCAGCAGTACCCTCAGGGGGTTAATCTACGAGCAGTACTTC

abundance: .
d_gene: TRBD2
j_gene: TRBJ2-2
v_gene: TRBV20-1
CDR3aa: CSAGGGTTGELFF
CDR3nt: TGCAGTGCTGGGGGGGGTACCACCGGGGAGCTGTTTTTT

abundance: many
d_gene: TRBD2
j_gene: TRBJ2-3
v_gene: TRBV3-1
CDR3aa: CASSFYPGLESTTDTQYF
CDR3nt: TGTGCCAGCAGCTTTTACCCAGGACTAGAGTCGACCACAGATACGCAGTATTTT

abundance: few
d_gene: TRBD1
j_gene: TRBJ1-3
v_gene: TRBV12-3/TRBV12-4
CDR3aa: CASSPGQASGNTIYF
CDR3nt: TGTGCCAGCAGTCCAGGACAGGCCTCTGGAAACACCATATATTTT

abundance: .
d_gene: TRBD2
j_gene: TRBJ2-1
v_gene: TRBV7-2
CDR3aa: CASSLKNGLAGLGFF
CDR3nt: TGTGCCAGCAGCTTAAAGAACGGACTAGCGGGACTCGGCTTCTTC

abundance: few
d_gene: TRBD2
j_gene: TRBJ2-5
v_gene: TRBV20-1
CDR3aa: CSAPRVAGTYQETQYF
CDR3nt: TGCAGTGCACCTCGAGTAGCGGGGACGTACCAAGAGACCCAGTACTTC

abundance: .
d_gene: .
j_gene: TRBJ1-3
v_gene: TRBV7-8
CDR3aa: CASSLGGGGGRNTIYF
CDR3nt: TGTGCCAGCAGCTTAGGCGGCGGAGGGGGGCGTAACACCATATATTTT

abundance: .
d_gene: .
j_gene: TRBJ2-2
v_gene: TRBV20-1
CDR3aa: CSARDGVNTGELFF
CDR3nt: TGCAGTGCTAGAGACGGGGTTAACACCGGGGAGCTGTTTTTT

abundance: .
d_gene: TRBD1
j_gene: TRBJ2-1
v_gene: TRBV20-1
CDR3aa: CSANHRGTSVNNEQFF
CDR3nt: TGCAGTGCTAACCACAGGGGAACATCGGTCAACAATGAGCAGTTCTTC

abundance: few
d_gene: TRBD1
j_gene: TRBJ1-6
v_gene: TRBV10-3
CDR3aa: CAISRGTAINSPLHF
CDR3nt: TGTGCCATCAGTAGGGGGACAGCGATTAATTCACCCCTCCACTTT

abundance: many
d_gene: .
j_gene: TRBJ2-7
v_gene: TRBV29-1
CDR3aa: CSVVLWTGLSEQYF
CDR3nt: TGCAGCGTTGTTCTATGGACCGGGCTATCCGAGCAGTACTTC

abundance: .
d_gene: .
j_gene: TRBJ2-1
v_gene: TRBV29-1
CDR3aa: CSVEDRGLNEQFF
CDR3nt: TGCAGCGTTGAAGATCGGGGTTTGAATGAGCAGTTCTTC

abundance: .
d_gene: .
j_gene: TRBJ2-7
v_gene: TRBV3-1
CDR3aa: CASSQDLGRDIAYEQYF
CDR3nt: TGTGCCAGCAGCCAAGATCTGGGCAGGGACATTGCCTACGAGCAGTACTTC

abundance: few
d_gene: .
j_gene: TRBJ1-5
v_gene: TRBV20-1
CDR3aa: CSARCPNNQPQHF
CDR3nt: TGCAGTGCTAGATGCCCTAACAATCAGCCCCAGCATTTT

abundance: few
d_gene: .
j_gene: TRBJ1-4
v_gene: TRBV9
CDR3aa: CASSGGGRNEKLFF
CDR3nt: TGTGCCAGCAGCGGCGGGGGGAGAAATGAAAAACTGTTTTTT

abundance: few
d_gene: .
j_gene: TRBJ1-5
v_gene: TRBV27
CDR3aa: CASSLFRGDQPQHF
CDR3nt: TGTGCCAGCAGTTTATTCAGGGGAGATCAGCCCCAGCATTTT

abundance: .
d_gene: .
j_gene: TRBJ2-7
v_gene: TRBV5-1
CDR3aa: CASSQAFGYEQYF
CDR3nt: TGCGCCAGCAGCCAAGCCTTTGGGTACGAGCAGTACTTC

abundance: few
d_gene: TRBD1
j_gene: TRBJ2-7
v_gene: TRBV27
CDR3aa: CASSSTRPGTGSYEQYF
CDR3nt: TGTGCCAGCTCCTCAACGAGACCCGGGACAGGCTCCTACGAGCAGTACTTC

abundance: few
d_gene: TRBD1
j_gene: TRBJ1-6
v_gene: TRBV12-3/TRBV12-4
CDR3aa: CASSSVPGDREWSGGNSPLHF
CDR3nt: TGTGCCAGCAGTTCCGTACCGGGGGACAGGGAATGGTCTGGGGGCAATTCACCCCTCCACTTT

abundance: .
d_gene: .
j_gene: TRBJ2-7
v_gene: TRBV2
CDR3aa: CAYSRGYEQYF
CDR3nt: TGTGCCTATTCCAGGGGCTACGAGCAGTACTTC

abundance: .
d_gene: .
j_gene: TRBJ1-5
v_gene: TRBV5-1
CDR3aa: CASSLEGGPNQPQHF
CDR3nt: TGCGCCAGCAGCTTGGAAGGCGGCCCTAATCAGCCCCAGCATTTT

abundance: .
d_gene: TRBD1
j_gene: TRBJ2-3
v_gene: TRBV5-1
CDR3aa: CASSRDLTGGTDTQYF
CDR3nt: TGCGCCAGCAGCCGAGACCTGACAGGGGGCACAGATACGCAGTATTTT

abundance: few
d_gene: .
j_gene: TRBJ1-2
v_gene: TRBV5-1
CDR3aa: CASSLKPQGELATVGYTF
CDR3nt: TGCGCCAGCAGCTTGAAACCCCAAGGGGAGCTAGCGACGGTTGGCTACACCTTC

abundance: .
d_gene: .
j_gene: TRBJ1-2
v_gene: TRBV29-1
CDR3aa: CSSGHPGDAYGYTF
CDR3nt: TGCAGCTCGGGGCATCCAGGGGACGCCTATGGCTACACCTTC

abundance: many
d_gene: .
j_gene: TRBJ2-1
v_gene: TRBV29-1
CDR3aa: CSVEEWTISYNEQFF
CDR3nt: TGCAGCGTTGAAGAATGGACAATCTCCTACAATGAGCAGTTCTTC

abundance: .
d_gene: .
j_gene: TRBJ2-2
v_gene: TRBV7-2
CDR3aa: CASSLGIRNTGELFF
CDR3nt: TGTGCCAGCAGCTTAGGCATCCGGAACACCGGGGAGCTGTTTTTT

abundance: few
d_gene: TRBD2
j_gene: TRBJ2-1
v_gene: TRBV20-1
CDR3aa: CSARDLQRGLSYNEQFF
CDR3nt: TGCAGTGCTAGAGATCTGCAGCGGGGGCTTTCCTACAATGAGCAGTTCTTC

abundance: few
d_gene: TRBD1
j_gene: TRBJ2-1
v_gene: TRBV12-3/TRBV12-4
CDR3aa: CASSFSSGTGAYNEQFF
CDR3nt: TGTGCCAGCAGTTTCTCATCCGGGACAGGGGCCTACAATGAGCAGTTCTTC

abundance: few
d_gene: .
j_gene: TRBJ2-2
v_gene: TRBV20-1
CDR3aa: CSARDLLQGNTGELFF
CDR3nt: TGCAGTGCTAGAGATCTGTTACAGGGGAACACCGGGGAGCTGTTTTTT

abundance: few
d_gene: TRBD2
j_gene: TRBJ2-3
v_gene: TRBV18
CDR3aa: CASSHTSGGPFSTDTQYF
CDR3nt: TGTGCCAGCTCACACACTAGCGGGGGGCCATTTTCCACAGATACGCAGTATTTT

abundance: .
d_gene: TRBD1
j_gene: TRBJ2-7
v_gene: TRBV20-1
CDR3aa: CATPGQGVLGFNEQYF
CDR3nt: TGCGCTACACCGGGACAGGGTGTTTTGGGTTTTAACGAGCAGTACTTC

abundance: .
d_gene: .
j_gene: TRBJ1-2
v_gene: TRBV5-5
CDR3aa: CASSRQDGYGYTF
CDR3nt: TGTGCCAGCAGCCGACAGGATGGCTATGGCTACACCTTC

abundance: .
d_gene: TRBD1
j_gene: TRBJ2-1
v_gene: TRBV24-1
CDR3aa: CAIRRTGLLREQFF
CDR3nt: TGTGCTATCCGGAGGACAGGGCTACTGAGGGAGCAGTTCTTC

abundance: .
d_gene: .
j_gene: TRBJ2-1
v_gene: TRBV5-1
CDR3aa: CASSPTGTQYNEQFF
CDR3nt: TGCGCCAGCAGCCCAACAGGGACCCAATACAATGAGCAGTTCTTC

abundance: .
d_gene: .
j_gene: TRBJ2-5
v_gene: TRBV12-3/TRBV12-4
CDR3aa: CASRQSLQPLQQETQYF
CDR3nt: TGTGCCAGCAGACAATCCCTACAGCCCTTGCAACAAGAGACCCAGTACTTC

abundance: .
d_gene: TRBD1
j_gene: TRBJ2-7
v_gene: TRBV12-3/TRBV12-4
CDR3aa: CASSLIGQGISYEQYF
CDR3nt: TGTGCCAGCAGTCTGATAGGACAGGGGATCTCCTACGAGCAGTACTTC

abundance: few
d_gene: .
j_gene: TRBJ2-3
v_gene: TRBV10-1
CDR3aa: CASSEARLTDTQYF
CDR3nt: TGCGCCAGCAGTGAGGCCCGCCTCACAGATACGCAGTATTTT

abundance: few
d_gene: .
j_gene: TRBJ1-1
v_gene: TRBV7-9
CDR3aa: CASSLGPIVLADTEAFF
CDR3nt: TGTGCCAGCAGCTTAGGCCCAATAGTTCTGGCCGACACTGAAGCTTTCTTT

abundance: .
d_gene: .
j_gene: TRBJ1-2
v_gene: TRBV20-1
CDR3aa: CSATTPGTANYGYTF
CDR3nt: TGCAGTGCTACTACCCCCGGGACGGCTAACTATGGCTACACCTTC

abundance: .
d_gene: .
j_gene: TRBJ2-7
v_gene: TRBV5-1
CDR3aa: CRDDNRDYEQYF
CDR3nt: TGCCGGGACGACAACAGGGACTACGAGCAGTACTTC

abundance: few
d_gene: .
j_gene: TRBJ2-3
v_gene: TRBV5-1
CDR3aa: CASSLDTWQYF
CDR3nt: TGCGCCAGCAGCTTGGATACCTGGCAGTATTTT

abundance: .
d_gene: TRBD2
j_gene: TRBJ2-7
v_gene: TRBV7-9
CDR3aa: CASSRRASGGTVEQYF
CDR3nt: TGTGCCAGCAGCCGGAGAGCAAGCGGGGGGACGGTCGAGCAGTACTTC

abundance: .
d_gene: TRBD1
j_gene: TRBJ2-7
v_gene: TRBV20-1
CDR3aa: CSAPGQGWYEQYF
CDR3nt: TGCAGTGCACCGGGACAGGGATGGTACGAGCAGTACTTC

abundance: few
d_gene: .
j_gene: TRBJ2-7
v_gene: TRBV12-3/TRBV12-4
CDR3aa: CASSTQDGAYEQYF
CDR3nt: TGTGCCAGCAGTACCCAGGACGGTGCCTACGAGCAGTACTTC

abundance: few
d_gene: TRBD1
j_gene: TRBJ2-5
v_gene: TRBV5-1
CDR3aa: CASSLGSRGMETQYF
CDR3nt: TGCGCCAGCAGCTTGGGGTCCAGGGGGATGGAGACCCAGTACTTC

abundance: .
d_gene: .
j_gene: TRBJ2-2
v_gene: TRBV6-5
CDR3aa: CASSYERWGHGELFF
CDR3nt: TGTGCCAGCAGTTACGAGCGGTGGGGGCACGGGGAGCTGTTTTTT

abundance: few
d_gene: .
j_gene: TRBJ2-5
v_gene: TRBV5-6
CDR3aa: CASSLGDGRQETQYF
CDR3nt: TGTGCCAGCAGCTTGGGGGACGGCCGACAAGAGACCCAGTACTTC

abundance: few
d_gene: TRBD2
j_gene: TRBJ2-7
v_gene: TRBV20-1
CDR3aa: CSASGGRRPYEQYF
CDR3nt: TGCAGTGCAAGCGGGGGGCGCCGCCCCTACGAGCAGTACTTC

abundance: few
d_gene: .
j_gene: TRBJ2-2
v_gene: TRBV7-6
CDR3aa: CASSLVGPTVAGELFF
CDR3nt: TGTGCCAGCAGCTTAGTGGGGCCCACGGTGGCCGGGGAGCTGTTTTTT